This record concerns one T cell receptor (beta chain) sequence. Its antigen remains unidentified. No base quality information exists; no much larger clone differs at one position. The CDR3 regions of human TCRbeta chains were analyzed by immunosequencing. The study's own analysis went as follows. Repertoire TCRs were matched against a reference library of SARS-CoV-2-specific TCRs generated with the MIRA antigen-specificity platform. Breadth meant the fraction of unique TCRs that were SARS-CoV-2-associated, whereas depth meant the fraction of total T cells that were SARS-CoV-2-associated. Using the MIRA data, each spike-specific TCR was mapped to the spike region that the TCR reacts to and placed in a CD4 or CD8 class. Log10-transformed breadth and depth values were compared by one-way ANOVA with Sidak's multiple comparisons tests. Held by TCRdb, this immuneACCESS table contains in-frame sequences only and omits some clones. Under half of the omission traces to an unresolved V gene where checked; the cause of the rest is unknown. The DNA gave D and trimming, while V, J and clone size come from that table. Here the sample has fewer than 100,000 clones; more than 80% occur a single time. The ten largest clones add up to roughly 13% of the sample.

V gives up 3 bases and J gives up 6 bases, and the segment between their germline ends measures 10 bases. The CDR1 and CDR2 encoded by the germline V gene are MDHEN and SYDVKM. The cysteine opens and the phenylalanine closes a CDR3 of 13 amino acids. The retained sequence is limited to the CDR3, 39 bases, with the frame set at the first base. The sample comes from a study of T cell responses to AZD1222 COVID-19 vaccine (dated by TCRdb to the early 2020s). In the study overall: AZD1222 recipients given second doses at about 4 weeks or at about 12 weeks were pooled, since spike-specific TCR depth and breadth were not found to differ between the two schedules. Trial participants were enrolled into age subgroups of 18-55, 56-69 and 70-plus years, which contained roughly 150, 30 and 60 TCR-sequenced participants, respectively. A total of roughly 240 trial participants underwent TCR sequencing, of whom about 200 received two doses of AZD1222 and 26 received two doses of the MenACWY control vaccine.

The research as a whole found: Because no samples from the day 14 peak response were available, repertoires could be characterized only after the peak T cell response. Spike-specific TCR breadth and depth rose significantly after two AZD1222 doses compared with day 0 and with MenACWY recipients. Conclusions about previously exposed vaccinees are limited because only a handful of AZD1222 recipients were SARS-CoV-2 seropositive at baseline. Nearly half of unique spike-specific TCRs reportedly recognized epitopes outside regions mutated in the B.1.351 and B.1.1.7 variants. Participants were mostly white British and included more females than males, and it was suggested by the authors that clonal diversity may have been underestimated. CD4 TCRs associated with the vaccine covered the entire spike protein, and the dominant responses were in regions 160-218 and 743-854. In the small 56-69-year group, the increase in depth fell short of significance, most likely because of low power.

The time point label for this specimen denotes: baseline before first vaccination. The vaccinee samples were drawn from two UK trials, COV001 and COV002, one of which was a single-blind randomized controlled phase 2/3 trial testing AZD1222 (ChAdOx1 nCoV-19) in healthy adults. For TCRbeta chain sequencing, PBMC samples from trial participants were taken at day 0 and at day 28 after the second dose. The V and J genes are TRBV28 and TRBJ2-3; the D gene cannot be named for sure. The material sequenced was peripheral blood, taken on day 0 of AZD1222 vaccination. This receptor was identified in an adult in good health. The DNA sequence reads TGTGCCAGCAGTTTTCTAGACCCGGATACGCAGTATTTT. Protein translation: CASSFLDPDTQYF.